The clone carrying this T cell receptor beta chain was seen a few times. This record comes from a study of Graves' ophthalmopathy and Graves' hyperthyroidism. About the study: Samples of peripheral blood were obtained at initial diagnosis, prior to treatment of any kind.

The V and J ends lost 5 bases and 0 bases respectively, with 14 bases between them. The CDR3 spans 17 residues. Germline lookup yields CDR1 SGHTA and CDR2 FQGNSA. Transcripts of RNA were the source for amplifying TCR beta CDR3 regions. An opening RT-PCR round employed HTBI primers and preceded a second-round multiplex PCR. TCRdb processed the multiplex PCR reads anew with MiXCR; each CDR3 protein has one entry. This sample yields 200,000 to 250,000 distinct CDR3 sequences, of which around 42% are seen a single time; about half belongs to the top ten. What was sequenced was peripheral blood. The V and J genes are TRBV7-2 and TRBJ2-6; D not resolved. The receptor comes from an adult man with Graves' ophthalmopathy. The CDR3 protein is CASSLHLESSGANVLTF. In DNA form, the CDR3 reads TGTGCCAGCAGCCTCCACCTGGAAAGCTCTGGGGCCAACGTCCTGACTTTC.